The clone carrying this T cell receptor (beta chain) was observed a single time. Method: immunoSEQ multiplex PCR; TCRdb's copy keeps in-frame clones and lacks some. This table holds tens of thousands of clones, 90% found once. The source of the sample is a study of technical replicates of blood from a few donors. V was cut by 1 base and J by 8 bases, with 11 bases left in between. The CDR3 loop spans 13 amino acids. Germline V gene lookup returns CDR1 SGHTA and CDR2 FQGNSA. This sequence joins TRBV7-2 and TRBJ1-2; D call uncertain. The sequenced sample consisted of PBMCs. This receptor was identified in a human donor in good health. Some clones in this sample may be carry-over from other donors' samples. The CDR3 region is CASSLEEIGGYTF. CDR3 nucleotides: TGTGCCAGCAGCTTAGAGGAAATCGGGGGCTACACCTTC.